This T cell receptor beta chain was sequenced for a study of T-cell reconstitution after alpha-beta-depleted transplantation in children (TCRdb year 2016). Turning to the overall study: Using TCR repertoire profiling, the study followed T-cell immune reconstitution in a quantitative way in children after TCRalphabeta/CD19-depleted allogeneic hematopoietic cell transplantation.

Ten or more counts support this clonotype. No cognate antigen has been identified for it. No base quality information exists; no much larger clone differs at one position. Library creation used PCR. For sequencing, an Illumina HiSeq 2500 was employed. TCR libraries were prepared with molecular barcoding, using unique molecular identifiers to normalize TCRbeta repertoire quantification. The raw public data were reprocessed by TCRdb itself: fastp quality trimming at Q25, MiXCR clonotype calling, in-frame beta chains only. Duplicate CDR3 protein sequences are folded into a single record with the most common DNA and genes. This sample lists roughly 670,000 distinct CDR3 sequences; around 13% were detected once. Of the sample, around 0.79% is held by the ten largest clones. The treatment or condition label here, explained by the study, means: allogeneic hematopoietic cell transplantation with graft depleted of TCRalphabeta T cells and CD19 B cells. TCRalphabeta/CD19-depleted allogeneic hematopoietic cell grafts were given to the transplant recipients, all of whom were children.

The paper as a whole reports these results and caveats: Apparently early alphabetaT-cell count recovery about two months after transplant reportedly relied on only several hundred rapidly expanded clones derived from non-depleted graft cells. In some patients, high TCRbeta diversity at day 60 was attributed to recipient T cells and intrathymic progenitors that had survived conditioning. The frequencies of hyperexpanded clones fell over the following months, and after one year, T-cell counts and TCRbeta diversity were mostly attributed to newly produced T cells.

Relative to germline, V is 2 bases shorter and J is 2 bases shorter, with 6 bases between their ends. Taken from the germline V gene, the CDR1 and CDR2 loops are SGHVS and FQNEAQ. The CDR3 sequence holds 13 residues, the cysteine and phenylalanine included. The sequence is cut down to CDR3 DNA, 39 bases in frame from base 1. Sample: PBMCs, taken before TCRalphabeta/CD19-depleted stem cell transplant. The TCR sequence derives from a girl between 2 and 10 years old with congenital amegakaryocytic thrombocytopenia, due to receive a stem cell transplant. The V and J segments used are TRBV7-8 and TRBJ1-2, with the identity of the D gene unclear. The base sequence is TGTGCCAGCAGCTTACTCTCAAACTATGGCTACACCTTC. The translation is CASSLLSNYGYTF.